A single sample gave rise to the 16 T cell receptor beta chains below, sequenced in a study of PD-L1 blockade in urothelial cancer. The time point here: peripheral blood 6 weeks after treatment start. Data came from immunoSEQ multiplex PCR; TCRdb stores just in-frame clones and leaves some out. Among 83,000 or so clones listed, approximately 87% were seen once. The specimen was PBMCs, collected around atezolizumab (anti-PD-L1) treatment. The receptors come from a man aged 65 to 85 with urothelial cancer.

The chain recombines TRBV19 with TRBJ2-1, with TRBD1 matching 7 bases. The length of the CDR3 is 16 residues. The ends lost 7 bases at V and 3 bases at J; junction bases unmatched: 12. Germline assignment: CDR1 LNHDA and CDR2 SQIVND (reference sequence). CDR3 sequence: CASTTYPTGNYNEQFF. CDR3 coding DNA: TGTGCCAGTACCACTTACCCGACAGGGAACTACAATGAGCAGTTCTTC.

The V and J genes are TRBV4-2 and TRBJ2-7; 11 bases are shared with TRBD2. CDR1 is LGHNA and CDR2 is YNFKEQ in the germline V gene. This CDR3 is built from 16 residues. After removal of 1 base from V and 5 bases from J, the junction contained 7 bases not matched to a gene. This CDR3 reads CASSQGPLAGANEQYF. CDR3 DNA: TGTGCCAGCAGCCAAGGACCACTAGCGGGAGCTAACGAGCAGTACTTC.

This chain joins TRBV11-3 and TRBJ2-5, with TRBD1 matching 10 bases. J lost 5 bases, V lost 0 bases, and 9 bases had no gene match. The CDR3 totals 17 residues. Looked up from germline, CDR1 is SGHNT and CDR2 is YENEEA. In DNA form, the CDR3 reads TGTGCCAGCAGCTTAGATAGTCGACAGGGGGCTTGGGAGACCCAGTACTTC. Protein: CASSLDSRQGAWETQYF.

The rearrangement uses TRBV6-1 and TRBJ2-4, with D possibly being TRBD1 (6 bases). The length of the CDR3 is 14 residues. Trimming removed 5 bases at V and 2 bases at J, with 10 bases between. Per the germline V gene, CDR1 is MNHNS and CDR2 is SASEGT. CDR3 in amino acids: CASSLQGTKNIQYF. In nucleotides, the CDR3 is TGTGCCAGCAGTTTACAGGGAACCAAAAACATTCAGTACTTC.

This sequence joins TRBV6-1 and TRBJ2-2, with TRBD1 matching over 7 bases. The CDR3 length is 13 residues. The J segment lost 4 bases and the V segment lost 8 bases, leaving 4 bases of the junction unmatched. Germline assignment: CDR1 MNHNS and CDR2 SASEGT. In DNA, the CDR3 is TGTGCCAGCCGGGACAGATTCACCGGGGAGCTGTTTTTT. Translated: CASRDRFTGELFF.

V usage is TRBV7-9 and J usage is TRBJ2-7; D is possibly TRBD1 (5 bases). The germline V gene has CDR1 SEHNR and CDR2 FQNEAQ (reference sequence). The CDR3 loop spans 13 amino acids. V was trimmed by 3 bases and J by 1 base, leaving 7 bases between them. CDR3 in DNA: TGTGCCAGCAGCTTTCAGGGATCCTACGAGCAGTACTTC. Translation: CASSFQGSYEQYF.

This sequence joins TRBV4-1 and TRBJ2-1, with D unclear. Trimming shortened V by 1 base and J by 7 bases, and 8 bases separated the two germline ends. The CDR3 runs 13 residues. Germline V gene data show CDR1 as MGHRA and CDR2 as YSYEKL. The CDR3 nucleotides are TGCGCCAGCAGCCAAGGTAGTGTGAATGAGCAGTTCTTC. Translating it yields CASSQGSVNEQFF.

The sample holds one count of this clone. V and J are TRBV29-1 and TRBJ1-2; no definite D call. The CDR3 sequence is 9 residues long. CDR1 and CDR2 from the germline V gene are SQVTM and ANQGSEA. V was shortened by 6 bases and J by 4 bases, with 3 bases between the two germline ends. The CDR3 region is CSVAYGYTF. The CDR3 DNA sequence: TGCAGCGTAGCCTATGGCTACACCTTC.

The rearrangement links TRBV5-6 to TRBJ1-2; no reliable D call. Trimming removed 2 bases from V and 6 bases from J, with 11 bases in between. CDR3 length: 13 residues. Germline loops: CDR1 SGHDT, CDR2 YYEEEE. The CDR3 spells CASSFRGKDGYTF. In DNA, the CDR3 is TGTGCCAGCAGCTTCAGAGGCAAGGATGGCTACACCTTC.

The chain links TRBV7-9 to TRBJ1-5, with 8 bases lining up with TRBD1. The length of the CDR3 is 16 residues. V dropped 4 bases and J dropped 6; count of bases not matched to a gene: 11. From germline, CDR1 is SEHNR and CDR2 FQNEAQ (reference sequence). The CDR3 loop is CASSSQGQGGVQPQHF. The CDR3 coding sequence is TGTGCCAGCAGCTCCCAAGGACAGGGAGGGGTTCAGCCCCAGCATTTT.

The chain couples TRBV5-1 to TRBJ2-1, with 7 bases matching TRBD2. The germline CDR1 and CDR2 sequences are SGHRS and YFSETQ. This CDR3 is 13 amino acids long. Trimming removed 2 bases from V and 6 bases from J; junction bases left unmatched: 2. DNA of the CDR3: TGCGCCAGCAGCTTAGGACTAGTCAATGAGCAGTTCTTC. It yields the protein CASSLGLVNEQFF.

The chain carries TRBV7-2 and TRBJ2-7; 11 bases match TRBD1. The junction had 7 bases not matched to a gene; V was cut back by 3 bases and J by 6 bases. From germline, CDR1 is SGHTA and CDR2 FQGNSA. CDR3 size: 15 residues. The CDR3: CASSFAPGTGGEQYF. The CDR3 coding sequence is TGTGCCAGCAGCTTTGCCCCCGGGACAGGGGGCGAGCAGTACTTC.

This chain uses TRBV2 with TRBJ2-6; D gene ambiguous. CDR3 size: 14 residues. In germline, CDR1 is SNHLY, CDR2 FYNNEI. The ends were cut back, 2 bases at V and 3 bases at J, with 5 bases in the middle. The CDR3 spells CASSESGGANVLTF. In DNA form, the CDR3 reads TGTGCCAGCAGTGAATCGGGTGGGGCCAACGTCCTGACTTTC.

The V call is TRBV19, the J call TRBJ1-5; D unclear. Germline CDR1 LNHDA, CDR2 SQIVND (reference sequence). CDR3 length: 14 amino acids. V was pared by 5 bases and J by 0 bases, with 8 bases between. CDR3 in amino acids: CASSSLASNQPQHF. CDR3 DNA: TGTGCCAGTAGTTCATTAGCTAGCAATCAGCCCCAGCATTTT.

In the case of this clone: A junction end diverges from the germline sequence, so it may reflect a read error. This chain joins TRBV7-7 and TRBJ2-1; 11 bases line up with TRBD2. CDR1 is SSHAT, CDR2 FNYEAQ, per germline (reference sequence). This CDR3 is 16 amino acids long. CDR3 nucleotide sequence: TGTGCTAGCAGCTTAGCGGGACTAGCGGACTACAATGAGCAGTTCTTC. This translates into CASSLAGLADYNEQFF. Full variable domain (rest looked up from reference TRBV7-7 and TRBJ2-1): GAGVSQSPRYKVTKRGQDVTLRCDPISSHATLYWYQQALGQGPEFLTYFNYEAQPDKSGLPSDRFSAERPEGSISTLTIQRTEQRDSAMYRCASSLAGLADYNEQFFGPGTRLTVL.

The rearrangement uses TRBV5-4 and TRBJ2-1, with 8 bases identical to TRBD1. Germline values: CDR1 SGHNT, CDR2 YYREEE (reference sequence). The CDR3 length is 15 residues. The J segment lost 3 bases and the V segment lost 5 bases, leaving 7 bases of the junction unmatched. This CDR3 reads CASSEQGVDYNEQFF. The CDR3 DNA reads as TGTGCCAGCAGTGAACAGGGGGTTGACTACAATGAGCAGTTCTTC.